Following are 12 T cell receptor beta chains from one sample sequenced in a study of blood T cell repertoires in COVID-19. Measured with immunoSEQ multiplex PCR; TCRdb has only the in-frame clones, and not every one. Of tens of thousands of clones in the sample, 80% to 90% were seen once. The sample consisted of peripheral blood. The receptors were sampled from a woman aged 60-75 years with acute or convalescent COVID-19.

The V gene is TRBV3-1 (or the pseudogene TRBV3-2), the J gene TRBJ2-5, with 9 bases lining up with TRBD2. This CDR3 has 15 amino acids. The germline gives CDR1 LGHDT, CDR2 YNNKEL (reference sequence). J lost 2 bases, V lost 4 bases, and 5 bases had no gene match. The CDR3 region has the DNA TGTGCCAGCAGCCTCCCCCTAGCGGGGCAAGAGACCCAGTACTTC. Residues: CASSLPLAGQETQYF.

This chain connects TRBV4-1 to TRBJ2-1; the match to TRBD2 covers 9 bases. CDR3 size: 16 residues. Germline V CDR1 and CDR2: MGHRA, YSYEKL. With 0 bases clipped from V and 4 bases from J, the junction kept 4 bases outside the gene matches. The CDR3 DNA reads as TGCGCCAGCAGCCAAGATCGCCTAGCGGGGTACAATGAGCAGTTCTTC. Translating it yields CASSQDRLAGYNEQFF.

The rearrangement joins TRBV5-1 to TRBJ1-1, with D possibly matching TRBD1 (5 bases). This CDR3 is 14 amino acids long. V was clipped by 2 bases and J by 5 bases, with 13 bases between them. Germline V gives CDR1 SGHRS, CDR2 YFSETQ. CDR3 sequence reads: CASSFDQGRTEAFF. CDR3 nucleotides: TGCGCCAGCAGCTTCGACCAGGGTCGGACTGAAGCTTTCTTT.

The chain recombines TRBV4-1 with TRBJ2-7, with TRBD1 identical over 7 bases. The V segment lost 1 base and the J segment 5 bases; nucleotides outside the gene matches: 5. From germline, CDR1 is MGHRA and CDR2 YSYEKL. This CDR3 comprises 14 residues. CDR3 residues: CASSQGQGGHEQYF. In DNA form, the CDR3 reads TGCGCCAGCAGCCAAGGACAGGGCGGCCACGAGCAGTACTTC.

This clone was observed a few times. The rearrangement links TRBV7-8 to TRBJ1-1, with unresolved D. CDR1 is SGHVS, CDR2 FQNEAQ, per germline. This CDR3 has 14 amino acids. V lost 1 base and J lost 6, with 12 bases in between. CDR3 bases: TGTGCCAGCAGCTTAGAGCGGGGAGTACCTGAAGCTTTCTTT. Its translation: CASSLERGVPEAFF.

The CDR3 sequence: CASSSFPYNEQFF. The CDR3 DNA reads as TGTGCCAGCAGTTCCTTCCCCTACAATGAGCAGTTCTTC. This chain uses TRBV6-5 with TRBJ2-1; D call uncertain. This CDR3 contains 13 residues. V gave up 4 bases and J gave up 2 bases, with 6 bases separating them. CDR1 is MNHEY and CDR2 is SVGAGI in the germline V gene.

The table lists this clone with a few counts. The J gene is TRBJ1-5, the V gene TRBV10-1; D ambiguous. The CDR3 is made up of 14 amino acids. Germline CDR1 WNHNN, CDR2 SYGVQD (reference sequence). V was pared by 2 bases and J by 1 base, with 6 bases between. The CDR3 coding sequence is TGCGCCAGCAGTGAGGGCATAAGCAATCAGCCCCAGCATTTT. Amino acids: CASSEGISNQPQHF.

The genes are TRBV6-5 and TRBJ2-5, with D possibly TRBD1 on 6 matching bases. The CDR3 spans 13 residues. Germline CDR1 is MNHEY and CDR2 is SVGAGI. V lost 5 bases and J 2 bases, leaving 9 bases between the germline ends. In nucleotides, the CDR3 is TGTGCCAGCAGTCTAAGGGGGCAAGAGACCCAGTACTTC. Protein product: CASSLRGQETQYF.

The gene calls are TRBV11-2 and TRBJ1-1; the D gene is possibly TRBD1 (6 bases). Trimming cost V 0 bases and J 11 bases, with 13 bases left between them. The CDR3 is made up of 13 amino acids. Germline V gene sequence: CDR1 SGHAT, CDR2 FQNNGV. The chain's CDR3 is CASSLDRAQGAFF. CDR3 coding DNA: TGTGCCAGCAGCTTAGACAGGGCCCAGGGGGCTTTCTTT.

CDR3 nucleotides: TGTGCCACCAGTGATTCCGCGTGGGCGCTTAAGAAGTATTTT. As protein: CATSDSAWALKKYF. The chain links TRBV24-1 to TRBJ2-3; D gene unclear. The CDR3 totals 14 residues. Germline V gene sequence: CDR1 KGHDR, CDR2 SFDVKD. Trimming cost V 2 bases and J 13 bases, with 18 bases left between them.

J is TRBJ1-2 and V is TRBV28, with D tentatively TRBD1 (5 bases). This CDR3 spans 14 amino acids. V lost 4 bases, J lost 1 base, and 10 bases lay in between. Germline CDR1 is MDHEN and CDR2 is SYDVKM. The chain's CDR3 is CASSSHQGNYGYTF. The CDR3, as DNA: TGTGCCAGCAGTTCTCATCAGGGTAACTATGGCTACACCTTC.

This chain links TRBV4-3 with TRBJ1-3; D is unresolved. The CDR3 length is 16 residues. Germline CDR1 reads LGHNA; CDR2 reads YSLEER. V gave up 4 bases and J gave up 0 bases, with 13 bases separating them. For the CDR3, the DNA is TGCGCCAGCAGCCTGGGGAGCTCTAGCTCTGGAAACACCATATATTTT. This sequence encodes CASSLGSSSSGNTIYF.